The rows below give T cell receptor beta chains drawn from one sample of a study of T cell repertoires in cytomegalovirus infection. No antigen has been assigned to these receptors. TCRdb redid the calling of the reads with MiXCR, one entry per CDR3 protein. This sample carries 200,000 to 250,000 distinct CDR3 sequences, about 39% of them seen once, and the ten largest clones take approximately 60%. The sequencing here drew on CD8+ T cells from cultured PBMCs, taken from culture after CMV antigen stimulation. Receptors originate from a human donor in good health (CMV status not recorded). Some clones in this sample may be carry-over from other donors' samples. Both conserved end residues are part of each CDR3. D genes are given only for firm matches. Rows may omit the clone size; those that give it use once, few, many or a size class.

NA,NA,16,TRBJ2-3,TRBV6-1,TGTGCCAACAGTGTTCTGGAGATACCTAGCACAGATACGCAGTATTTT,CANSVLEIPSTDTQYF
NA,NA,14,TRBJ1-3,TRBV7-6,TGTGCCAGCAGTCCAGACCTATCTGGAAACACCATATATTTT,CASSPDLSGNTIYF
TRBD1,NA,14,TRBJ1-1,TRBV27,TGTGCCAGCAGTCGGACAGGGGGGAGCACTGAAGCTTTCTTT,CASSRTGGSTEAFF
NA,few,16,TRBJ1-6,TRBV7-8,TGTGCCAGCAGTTCACGCGGGGTTTCGAATAATTCACCCCTCCACTTT,CASSSRGVSNNSPLHF
NA,NA,15,TRBJ2-5,TRBV4-1,TGCGCCAGCAGCCAAGAGGGGGGAAGACAAGAGACCCAGTACTTC,CASSQEGGRQETQYF
TRBD2,few,17,TRBJ2-4,TRBV28,TGTGCCAGCAAGGAGGCTAGCGGGGCACTAGCCAAAAACATTCAGTACTTC,CASKEASGALAKNIQYF
TRBD2,NA,15,TRBJ2-1,TRBV20-1,TGCAGTGCTAGGAGAACTAGCGGGGTTTACAATGAGCAGTTCTTC,CSARRTSGVYNEQFF
TRBD1,NA,15,TRBJ2-5,TRBV7-3,TGTGCCAGCAGCCCGGGACAGCAATCCCAAGAGACCCAGTACTTC,CASSPGQQSQETQYF
NA,NA,15,TRBJ1-5,TRBV6-6,TGTGCCAGCAGTTACAAAAGCAGGGGAGATCAGCCCCAGCATTTT,CASSYKSRGDQPQHF
NA,NA,15,TRBJ1-4,TRBV4-2,TGTGCCAGCAGCCAAGAGGTCCTGGGCGATGAAAAACTGTTTTTT,CASSQEVLGDEKLFF
NA,many,16,TRBJ1-4,TRBV7-8,TGTGCCAGCAGCTCCCTTTCCGGGGTCTTTAATGAAAAACTGTTTTTT,CASSSLSGVFNEKLFF
TRBD2,few,17,TRBJ2-7,TRBV11-2,TGTGCCAGCAGCTTAGAACTAGCGGGGGGCCACTCCTACGAGCAGTACTTC,CASSLELAGGHSYEQYF
NA,NA,15,TRBJ1-5,TRBV28,TGTGCCAGCAGTTTCCAAGGGGAGGGGTCCCATCACCAGCATTTT,CASSFQGEGSHHQHF
NA,NA,14,TRBJ1-5,TRBV12-3/TRBV12-4,TGTGCCAGCAGTCCCCCGGGAAGGTCAACGCCCCAGCATTTT,CASSPPGRSTPQHF
NA,NA,16,TRBJ2-7,TRBV7-2,TGTGCCAGCAGCCCCCCCTCAGGGATAGGTGCCTACGAGCAGTACTTC,CASSPPSGIGAYEQYF
NA,NA,16,TRBJ2-2,TRBV7-8,TGTGCCAGCAGCTTAGCAGGCGGGGCGGACACCGGGGAGCTGTTTTTT,CASSLAGGADTGELFF
NA,NA,16,TRBJ1-5,TRBV6-1,TGTGCCAGCAGGATCCGGGGCGACAATAGCAATCAGCCCCAGCATTTT,CASRIRGDNSNQPQHF
NA,NA,13,TRBJ2-7,TRBV5-1,TGCGCCAGCAGCAAAAAGGAAACCTACGAGCAGTACTTC,CASSKKETYEQYF
NA,NA,16,TRBJ1-1,TRBV7-8,TGTGCCAGCAGCTTACGAGGGGGGACAAAGAGCCCTGAAGCTTTCTTT,CASSLRGGTKSPEAFF
NA,NA,13,TRBJ1-2,TRBV13,TGTGCCAGCAGCGCGGGAAGGTCCGATGGCTACACCTTC,CASSAGRSDGYTF
NA,NA,16,TRBJ2-7,TRBV7-9,TGTGCCAGCAGCTTAGCGGACAGCGTTCGTCCCTACGAGCAGTACTTC,CASSLADSVRPYEQYF
NA,NA,13,TRBJ1-4,TRBV12-3/TRBV12-4,TGTGCCAGCAGTGGGGACGGCGATGAAAAACTGTTTTTT,CASSGDGDEKLFF
TRBD1,NA,14,TRBJ2-5,TRBV7-3,TGTGCCAGCAACTCAGGGGGACGCCAAGAGACCCAGTACTTC,CASNSGGRQETQYF
NA,NA,13,TRBJ1-2,TRBV12-3/TRBV12-4,TGTGCCAGCAGACCCCCAGGGAGCTATGGCTACACCTTC,CASRPPGSYGYTF
NA,NA,16,TRBJ1-1,TRBV12-3/TRBV12-4,TGTGCAAGCAGTTTATGGGTTAGAGGGTGGAACACTGAAGCTTTCTTT,CASSLWVRGWNTEAFF
TRBD2,NA,13,TRBJ2-3,TRBV7-6,TGTGCCACCTCCTCAGGGAGGGCAGATACGCAGTATTTT,CATSSGRADTQYF
NA,few,16,TRBJ2-3,TRBV12-3/TRBV12-4,TGTGCCAGCAGCCCTCCTTACCTTAGAACACAAGATACGCAGTATTTT,CASSPPYLRTQDTQYF